This T cell receptor beta chain emerged from a study of shared clonotypes between healthy human individuals. Several immunoSEQ plates held equal portions of the genomic DNA taken from each subset. TCRdb's table, derived via immunoSEQ multiplex PCR, lists solely in-frame clones and lacks some. The sample includes around 2.1 million clones, about 92% of them seen just once. It was CD45RO-negative cells, positively selected for CCR7, that made up naive CD8 cells, with terminally differentiated effector memory CD45RA+ cells excluded. Everyone who donated was a Caucasian adult who lived in Nashville, Tennessee. The germline CDR1 and CDR2 sequences are MDHEN and SYDVKM. The CDR3 runs 13 residues. After removal of 6 bases from V and 8 bases from J, the junction contained 8 bases not matched to a gene.

The TCR sequence derives from a man between 18 and 35 years old in good health. Some clones in this sample may be carry-over from other donors' samples. This rearrangement joins TRBV28 to TRBJ1-2; TRBD1 agrees at 8 bases. Material for sequencing was naive CD8+ T cells from PBMCs. The DNA for the CDR3 is TGTGCCAGCAGGCCGGACAGGGCACAGGGCTACACCTTC. Translated: CASRPDRAQGYTF.